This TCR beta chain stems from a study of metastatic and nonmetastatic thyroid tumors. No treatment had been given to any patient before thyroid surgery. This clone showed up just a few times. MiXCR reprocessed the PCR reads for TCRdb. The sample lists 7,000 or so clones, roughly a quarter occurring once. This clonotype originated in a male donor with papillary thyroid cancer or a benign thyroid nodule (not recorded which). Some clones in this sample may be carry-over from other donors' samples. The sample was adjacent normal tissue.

The CDR3 spells CASSSGLVGEQYF. DNA of the CDR3: TGTGCCAGCAGCTCAGGGTTAGTTGGTGAGCAGTACTTC. V and J are TRBV3-1 and TRBJ2-7; possibly TRBD1 for D (5 bases). In germline, CDR1 is LGHDT, CDR2 YNNKEL (reference sequence). There are 13 residues in the CDR3. V was pared by 5 bases and J by 7 bases, with 15 bases between.